These 25 T cell receptor beta chains were sequenced from one sample in a study of blood T cell repertoires in COVID-19. TCRdb's copy holds only in-frame clones and misses some; the assay was immunoSEQ multiplex PCR. Found here are 100,000 to 110,000 clones, approximately 80% of them singletons; the top ten hold under 35%. Sequencing was performed on peripheral blood. The receptors stem from a man in his sixties or seventies with active or convalescent COVID-19.

The chain couples TRBV10-3 to TRBJ1-2; tentative D call: TRBD1 (5 bases). There are 13 residues in the CDR3. V lost 6 bases, J lost 6 bases, and 14 bases lay in between. Germline V gene data show CDR1 as ENHRY and CDR2 as SYGVKD. In DNA, the CDR3 is TGTGCCATCAGCGAAAGGGGCAATCATGGCTACACCTTC. It codes for CAISERGNHGYTF.

The V and J genes are TRBV27 and TRBJ2-5, with D possibly TRBD1 on 6 matching bases. The CDR3 extends over 13 amino acids. CDR1 is MNHEY, CDR2 SMNVEV, per germline (reference sequence). The ends were cut back, 5 bases at V and 5 bases at J, with 12 bases in the middle. The CDR3 bases are TGTGCCAGCAGTCACAGGGCGTTGGAGACCCAGTACTTC. It codes for CASSHRALETQYF.

The chain recombines TRBV27 with TRBJ1-6; 7 bases match TRBD1. Trimming removed 6 bases from V and 7 bases from J; junction bases left unmatched: 6. The V gene's germline CDR1 is MNHEY and CDR2 SMNVEV (reference sequence). The CDR3 runs 14 residues. Here the CDR3 DNA reads TGTGCCAGCAGACCCGGGACAGTCAATTCACCCCTCCACTTT. This codes for CASRPGTVNSPLHF.

This clone showed up just a few times. The junction does not match germline at one end; this may be a read error. The CDR3 is CASSPERGSF. CDR3 DNA: TGTGCCAGCTCACCCGAGAGAGGTTCTTTT. The V gene is TRBV18, the J gene TRBJ1-1; D unresolved. The CDR3 is 10 residues long. CDR1 and CDR2 (germline): KGHSH, LQKENI.

The chain has TRBV5-1 and TRBJ2-5, with TRBD1 matching 9 bases. The J segment lost 2 bases and the V segment lost 2 bases, leaving 13 bases of the junction unmatched. The CDR3 spans 18 residues. The germline V gene encodes CDR1 SGHRS and CDR2 YFSETQ. CDR3 bases: TGCGCCAGCAGCTTACGAACAGGGGGCGTTGCAATTCAAGAGACCCAGTACTTC. Translating it yields CASSLRTGGVAIQETQYF. Drawing the rest from reference TRBV5-1 and TRBJ2-5, the complete variable domain is KAGVTQTPRYLIKTRGQQVTLSCSPISGHRSVSWYQQTPGQGLQFLFEYFSETQRNKGNFPGRFSGRQFSNSRSEMNVSTLELGDSALYLCASSLRTGGVAIQETQYFGPGTRLLVL.

The V call is TRBV19, the J call TRBJ2-2, with D maybe TRBD1 (5 bases). CDR1 is LNHDA, CDR2 SQIVND, per germline (reference sequence). V was trimmed by 2 bases and J by 0 bases, leaving 7 bases between them. The CDR3 has 15 amino acids. The DNA of the CDR3 is TGTGCCAGTAGTATAAGGGGTACGAACACCGGGGAGCTGTTTTTT. Translated, it gives CASSIRGTNTGELFF.

CDR3 DNA: TGTGCCAGCAGTCGAGGGGCGGGATATGGCTACACCTTC. Encoded protein: CASSRGAGYGYTF. V gene TRBV27 combines with J gene TRBJ1-2, with D perhaps matching TRBD1 (5 bases). Trimming left V 5 bases short and J 5 bases short, with 12 bases between. CDR3 length: 13 amino acids. Germline CDR1 reads MNHEY; CDR2 reads SMNVEV (reference sequence).

On this clone: The sample carries other DNA sequences with the same CDR3. This rearrangement joins TRBV9 to TRBJ2-1, with 7 bases that match TRBD1. This CDR3 is built from 16 residues. Per germline, CDR1 SGDLS and CDR2 YYNGEE. Trimming cost V 0 bases and J 4 bases; bases outside gene matches: 7. CDR3 nucleotides: TGTGCCAGCAGCGTAGGATCTAGGGGACAGTACAATGAGCAGTTCTTC. It yields the protein CASSVGSRGQYNEQFF.

This clone was seen only once. The J gene is TRBJ2-2, the V gene TRBV5-1, with 8 bases lining up with TRBD1. Germline values: CDR1 SGHRS, CDR2 YFSETQ. The CDR3 runs to 14 residues. V lost 2 bases to trimming and J lost 7 bases; unmatched junction nucleotides: 4. CDR3 sequence: CASSLQGEGGELFF. For the CDR3, the DNA is TGCGCCAGCAGCTTACAGGGGGAAGGCGGGGAGCTGTTTTTT.

V gene TRBV21-1 combines with J gene TRBJ1-4; TRBD1 is the table's D call and was not checked against the DNA. TRBV21-1 is shown as a pseudogene. CDR3 size: 18 residues. In nucleotides, the CDR3 is TGTGCCAGCAGCAAAATAGGGCTGGGAGAGACAGGCCCAGAAAAACTGTTTTTT. The encoded protein is CASSKIGLGETGPEKLFF.

The chain links TRBV3-1 (or the pseudogene TRBV3-2) to TRBJ2-7, with D uncertain. Trimming shortened V by 1 base and J by 2 bases, and 9 bases separated the two germline ends. This CDR3 is built from 14 residues. CDR1 and CDR2 (germline): LGHDT, YNNKEL (reference sequence). The DNA of the CDR3 is TGTGCCAGCAGCCAAGGAGTCCTCCCCTACGAGCAGTACTTC. Amino acids: CASSQGVLPYEQYF.

CDR3 bases: TGTGCCAGCAGTTTCCAGGGACTAGCGGGGGGGATAAATACGCAGTATTTT. Encoded protein: CASSFQGLAGGINTQYF. The chain recombines TRBV27 with TRBJ2-3, with 16 bases identical to TRBD2. This CDR3 contains 17 residues. The V gene end was trimmed by 3 bases and the J gene end by 7 bases; junction bases not matched to a gene: 7. CDR1 and CDR2 from the germline V gene are MNHEY and SMNVEV (reference sequence).

This sequence joins TRBV5-1 and TRBJ1-2; no clear D gene. There are 13 residues in the CDR3. Germline CDR1 and CDR2: SGHRS and YFSETQ. Deletions cut 1 base from V and 4 bases from J, with 8 bases between. CDR3 sequence reads: CASSLSILYGYTF. The CDR3 DNA is TGCGCCAGCAGCTTGAGCATACTCTATGGCTACACCTTC.

The chain employs TRBV3-1 (or the pseudogene TRBV3-2) and TRBJ2-5; 8 nucleotides match TRBD2. The CDR3 consists of 14 residues. V lost 0 bases to trimming and J lost 7 bases; unmatched junction nucleotides: 4. The germline CDR1 and CDR2 sequences are LGHDT and YNNKEL (reference sequence). In nucleotides, the CDR3 is TGTGCCAGCAGCCAAGATGGCGGGAGGAGGACCCAGTACTTC. Protein: CASSQDGGRRTQYF.

This chain links TRBV15 with TRBJ2-7, with a possible D match to TRBD1 (6 bases). The V gene's germline CDR1 is LNHNV and CDR2 YYDKDF (reference sequence). The germline V and J ends were trimmed by 0 bases and 3 bases, with 6 bases remaining between them. The CDR3 has 13 amino acids. CDR3: CATSREGGYEQYF. The CDR3 nucleotides read TGTGCCACCAGCAGAGAAGGGGGCTACGAGCAGTACTTC. Combining the CDR3 with reference TRBV15 and TRBJ2-7 gives the whole variable domain DAMVIQNPRYQVTQFGKPVTLSCSQTLNHNVMYWYQQKSSQAPKLLFHYYDKDFNNEADTPDNFQSRRPNTSFCFLDIRSPGLGDTAMYLCATSREGGYEQYFGPGTRLTVT.

V usage is TRBV5-8 and J usage is TRBJ1-6, with D uncertain. The V end lost 0 bases, the J end lost 0 bases, and 4 bases lay between the germline ends. The CDR3 extends over 15 amino acids. Germline V gene lookup returns CDR1 SGHTS and CDR2 YDEGEE. The CDR3 region has the DNA TGTGCCAGCAGCTTGGTGAGCTCCTATAATTCACCCCTCCACTTT. It is translated as CASSLVSSYNSPLHF.

The chain links TRBV19 to TRBJ1-2; D call uncertain. This CDR3 spans 13 amino acids. Germline-derived CDR1 and CDR2 are LNHDA and SQIVND (reference sequence). V was trimmed by 6 bases and J by 0 bases, leaving 8 bases between them. CDR3 loop: CASRKSTNYGYTF. CDR3 sequence (DNA): TGTGCCAGTAGAAAAAGCACTAACTATGGCTACACCTTC.

This chain uses TRBV6-4 with TRBJ2-2, with 12 bases lining up with TRBD2. Unmatched junction bases numbered 22, after V lost 7 bases and J lost 16 bases. The CDR3 extends over 17 amino acids. In germline, CDR1 is MRHNA, CDR2 SNTAGT. The CDR3 sequence: CASTDWWLAGGVRIWFF. In DNA, the CDR3 is TGTGCCAGCACCGACTGGTGGCTAGCGGGAGGGGTAAGGATCTGGTTTTTT.

The J gene is TRBJ2-7, the V gene TRBV28, with D possibly TRBD2 on 6 matching bases. The CDR3 length is 15 residues. The germline gives CDR1 MDHEN, CDR2 SYDVKM. Trimming left V 9 bases short and J 0 bases short, with 18 bases between. The CDR3 sequence is CASFPAGRLSYEQYF. Written as DNA, the CDR3 is TGTGCCAGTTTCCCCGCGGGACGGCTCTCCTACGAGCAGTACTTC.

The sample holds one count of this clone. The chain combines TRBV10-3 with TRBJ1-3, with TRBD1 matching 9 bases. The V gene's germline CDR1 is ENHRY and CDR2 SYGVKD. After removal of 9 bases from V and 1 base from J, the junction contained 1 base not matched to a gene. The CDR3 has 13 residues. The CDR3 DNA reads as TGTGCCATTGGGACAGGGTCTGGAAACACCATATATTTT. Its translation is CAIGTGSGNTIYF.

CDR3 sequence: CASSQDPAGVNTGELFF. The CDR3 bases are TGCGCCAGCAGCCAAGATCCGGCAGGGGTGAACACCGGGGAGCTGTTTTTT. V is TRBV4-3 and J is TRBJ2-2; tentatively, D is TRBD1 (6 bases). The germline CDR1 and CDR2 sequences are LGHNA and YSLEER. This CDR3 is 17 amino acids long. Between the trimmed V and J ends, which lost 0 bases and 1 base, there was a span of 12 bases.

V is TRBV18 and J is TRBJ2-1; no definite D call. Deletions cut 2 bases from V and 0 bases from J, with 14 bases between. Germline V gene sequence: CDR1 KGHSH, CDR2 LQKENI. This CDR3 has 17 residues. The CDR3 sequence is CASSPIVAPSSYNEQFF. CDR3 nucleotides: TGTGCCAGCTCACCAATAGTAGCCCCGAGCTCCTACAATGAGCAGTTCTTC.

V gene TRBV7-6 combines with J gene TRBJ2-3, with 10 bases fitting TRBD2. CDR1 SGHVS and CDR2 FNYEAQ come from the germline V gene. The length of the CDR3 is 17 residues. V lost 1 base, J lost 4 bases, and 8 bases stayed unmatched. The CDR3 is CASSLGGLAGAPDTQYF. DNA of the CDR3: TGTGCCAGCAGCTTAGGGGGGCTAGCGGGAGCCCCAGATACGCAGTATTTT.

This rearrangement joins TRBV10-3 to TRBJ1-1, with 7 bases aligning to TRBD1. Germline V gene sequence: CDR1 ENHRY, CDR2 SYGVKD. V lost 11 bases, J lost 0 bases, and 6 bases stayed unmatched. The CDR3 runs 13 residues. Written as DNA, the CDR3 is TGTGCCGTTCGTACAGGGGTGAACACTGAAGCTTTCTTT. It codes for CAVRTGVNTEAFF.

The J gene is TRBJ1-1, the V gene TRBV6-4; tentatively, D is TRBD1 (5 bases). This CDR3 spans 18 amino acids. Germline V gives CDR1 MRHNA, CDR2 SNTAGT. Trimming took 0 bases from V and 0 from J, leaving 17 bases between them. DNA of the CDR3: TGTGCCAGCAGTGACTCGCAGGACATAGGATTCATGAACACTGAAGCTTTCTTT. This encodes CASSDSQDIGFMNTEAFF.